The entry that follows covers one T cell receptor beta chain sequence. Compared with germline, one end of the junction differs, possibly owing to a read error. The entry originates in a study of molecular identifiers for immune sequencing clone quantification. As for the study in general: The replicates split RNA from about 20,000 or 100,000 naive CD8 cells five ways and sequenced four.

TCRdb reprocessed the PCR reads with MiXCR, giving one entry per CDR3 protein. The table records about 640,000 distinct CDR3 sequences, just under 20% of them present only once. Germline V lookup: CDR1 MNHEY, CDR2 SVGAGI. The CDR3 has 15 amino acids. Sequencing was performed on naive CD8+ T cells from blood, with Jurkat cell RNA spiked in. The subset here: FACS-sorted CD8+CD4-CCR7+CD45RA+ naive T cells. The TCR was taken from a human donor in good health. Some libraries in this study had Jurkat cell RNA spiked in. This chain joins TRBV6-5 and TRBJ2-2, with a tentative D call TRBD2 (5 bases). Here the CDR3 reads CASSYLTSNTGELVF. CDR3 in DNA: TGTGCCAGCAGTTACTTAACGTCGAACACCGGGGAGCTGGTTTTT.